This TCR beta chain derives from a study of blood T cell repertoires in COVID-19. About the research overall: Some COVID-19 samples were acute and others convalescent; all came from the United States, Italy and Spain. The analysed material was cDNA or gDNA that came from T cells, B-cell-depleted T cells, or PBMCs.

The CDR3 consists of 16 residues. V gave up 7 bases and J gave up 0 bases, with 15 bases separating them. Germline CDR1 is MNHEY and CDR2 is SMNVEV (reference sequence). In the study's own analysis: Quantification of nucleated cells was approximated via reference gene primer amplification. The protocol was immunoSEQ multiplex PCR, while the TCRdb copy is restricted to in-frame clones and leaves out a portion. That table is the source of V, J and clone size, and D and trimming were worked out from the DNA. The sample lists approximately 190,000 clones; around 80% were seen once. This receptor was taken from a man aged 25-40 years with active or convalescent COVID-19. The sequencing input was peripheral blood. J is TRBJ1-4 and V is TRBV27; D remains ambiguous. The CDR3 nucleotides are TGTGCCAGCATGTCAATCGGGTGGGCAACTAATGAAAAACTGTTTTTT. Its translation is CASMSIGWATNEKLFF.